These 27 T cell receptor beta chains were all obtained from the same sample, sequenced in a study of OX40 agonist ivuxolimab in advanced cancers. Some clones are missing from TCRdb's copy, which holds only in-frame ones; the method was immunoSEQ multiplex PCR. The table has 80,000 to 100,000 clones, about 85% seen once. Sequencing used CD4+ or CD8+ T cells sorted from blood, obtained in a trial of the OX40 agonist ivuxolimab. These receptors came from an adult with an advanced solid tumor such as melanoma, head and neck, liver or kidney cancer.

This chain connects TRBV6-1 to TRBJ2-1; D unresolved. Trimming took off 5 bases at V and 6 bases at J, with 5 bases between the two ends. The CDR3 sequence is 11 residues long. The germline gives CDR1 MNHNS, CDR2 SASEGT. The CDR3 sequence is CASSRRNEQFF. The CDR3 nucleotides are TGTGCCAGCAGTCGCCGCAATGAGCAGTTCTTC.

V is TRBV28 and J is TRBJ1-1; D is undetermined. The V end was cut by 2 bases, the J end by 2 bases, with 6 bases between. The CDR3 length is 13 residues. Per germline, CDR1 MDHEN and CDR2 SYDVKM. The CDR3 nucleotides read TGTGCCAGCAGTTTACAGCCTAACACTGAAGCTTTCTTT. This codes for CASSLQPNTEAFF.

The V call is TRBV6-1, the J call TRBJ2-5, with D possibly matching TRBD2 (6 bases). The V gene's germline CDR1 is MNHNS and CDR2 SASEGT. CDR3 length equals 15 residues. The V and J ends lost 1 base and 4 bases respectively, with 13 bases between them. The CDR3: CASSEGSLAGETQYF. The CDR3 nucleotides read TGTGCCAGCAGTGAAGGGTCACTAGCCGGAGAGACCCAGTACTTC.

The table lists this clone with a count of one. This sequence joins TRBV28 and TRBJ1-5; D might be TRBD1 (5 bases). V lost 4 bases and J 5 bases, leaving 21 bases between the germline ends. Germline CDR1 MDHEN, CDR2 SYDVKM. The CDR3 runs 17 residues. The CDR3 spells CASSSASGNWVHQPQHF. CDR3 sequence (DNA): TGTGCCAGCAGTTCGGCCTCAGGGAATTGGGTCCATCAGCCCCAGCATTTT. Filled out from reference TRBV28 and TRBJ1-5, the complete variable domain reads DVKVTQSSRYLVKRTGEKVFLECVQDMDHENMFWYRQDPGLGLRLIYFSYDVKMKEKGDIPEGYSVSREKKERFSLILESASTNQTSMYLCASSSASGNWVHQPQHFGDGTRLSIL.

The sample holds one count of this clone. The genes are TRBV4-1 and TRBJ1-2; 9 bases agree with TRBD1. The CDR3 consists of 18 residues. The V segment lost 4 bases and the J segment 4 bases; nucleotides outside the gene matches: 16. Germline CDR1 reads MGHRA; CDR2 reads YSYEKL. The CDR3 bases are TGCGCCAGCAGCCTCCTAGGCCTGACAGGGGGAGCAAGCTATGGCTACACCTTC. This sequence encodes CASSLLGLTGGASYGYTF.

The V and J genes are TRBV4-3 and TRBJ2-6, with a tentative D call TRBD1 (5 bases). Trimming removed 0 bases from V and 4 bases from J, with 13 bases in between. This CDR3 is 17 amino acids long. Germline V gene sequence: CDR1 LGHNA, CDR2 YSLEER. CDR3 in amino acids: CASSQDLAGPGANVLTF. The CDR3 DNA sequence: TGCGCCAGCAGCCAAGATTTGGCAGGGCCCGGGGCCAACGTCCTGACTTTC.

The V and J genes are TRBV11-1 and TRBJ1-1; weak D call: TRBD1 (5 bases). The V gene lost 5 bases and the J gene lost 5 bases, with 15 bases spanning the gap. The CDR3 covers 14 residues. In germline, CDR1 is SGHAT, CDR2 FQDESV (reference sequence). The CDR3, as DNA: TGTGCCAGCAGCCCCTTATCGGGGGTGACTGAAGCTTTCTTT. Its protein product is CASSPLSGVTEAFF.

CDR3 loop: CASSRPNFDYGYTF. The CDR3 nucleotides read TGTGCCAGCAGCAGACCTAATTTCGACTATGGCTACACCTTC. This chain connects TRBV6-1 to TRBJ1-2, with D hard to call. This CDR3 comprises 14 residues. The V gene's germline CDR1 is MNHNS and CDR2 SASEGT. The V end lost 6 bases, the J end lost 3 bases, and 14 bases lay between the germline ends.

CDR3 region: CASSLGLAGTGELFF. The CDR3 nucleotides read TGTGCCAGCAGCTTGGGGCTAGCGGGAACCGGGGAGCTGTTTTTT. The chain combines TRBV5-6 with TRBJ2-2, with TRBD2 matching 9 bases. The CDR3 consists of 15 residues. J lost 5 bases, V lost 0 bases, and 2 bases had no gene match. CDR1 is SGHDT, CDR2 YYEEEE, per germline.

There are a few counts of this clone. The chain employs TRBV29-1 and TRBJ1-2, with D tentatively TRBD1 (5 bases). Per germline, CDR1 SQVTM and CDR2 ANQGSEA. V was clipped by 6 bases and J by 2 bases, with 7 bases between them. The CDR3 contains 11 residues. CDR3 region: CSVDRNYGYTF. The CDR3 DNA reads TGCAGCGTCGACAGAAACTATGGCTACACCTTC.

The chain joins TRBV5-1 to TRBJ2-3; D call uncertain. The germline V gene encodes CDR1 SGHRS and CDR2 YFSETQ. The V end was cut by 4 bases, the J end by 0 bases, with 12 bases between. CDR3 length: 15 residues. The CDR3 sequence: CASSDAGTSTDTQYF. The CDR3 DNA reads TGCGCCAGCAGCGACGCTGGTACTAGCACAGATACGCAGTATTTT.

V and J are TRBV11-2 and TRBJ1-6; the D is unclear. Germline V gene lookup returns CDR1 SGHAT and CDR2 FQNNGV. The V end was cut by 6 bases, the J end by 10 bases, with 13 bases between. The CDR3 contains 13 residues. For the CDR3, the DNA is TGTGCCAGCAGTCCCTCCCACGACTCACCCCTCCACTTT. This codes for CASSPSHDSPLHF.

This clone has just one count. The J gene is TRBJ2-5, the V gene TRBV18; D might be TRBD2 (6 bases). Germline CDR1 KGHSH, CDR2 LQKENI. Trimming shortened V by 1 base and J by 1 base, and 10 bases separated the two germline ends. CDR3 length: 15 residues. The CDR3 is CASSPLREAQETQYF. The DNA for the CDR3 is TGTGCCAGCTCACCACTAAGGGAGGCCCAAGAGACCCAGTACTTC.

This chain links TRBV6-6 with TRBJ2-2; 10 bases match TRBD2. Germline values: CDR1 MNHNY, CDR2 SVGAGI (reference sequence). The CDR3 runs to 16 residues. Losses at the gene ends were 5 bases for V and 7 bases for J; bases not matched to a gene: 10. CDR3 sequence: CASSGSGRLPVGELFF. The CDR3 nucleotides are TGTGCCAGCAGTGGTAGCGGGAGGCTCCCTGTCGGGGAGCTGTTTTTT.

The V and J genes are TRBV28 and TRBJ2-2; 12 nucleotides agree with TRBD2. The ends lost 3 bases at V and 0 bases at J; junction bases unmatched: 5. This CDR3 comprises 18 residues. CDR1 is MDHEN and CDR2 is SYDVKM in the germline V gene. This CDR3 is CASSFSGLAGPNTGELFF. DNA for the CDR3: TGTGCCAGCAGTTTCTCCGGACTAGCGGGACCGAACACCGGGGAGCTGTTTTTT.

This sequence joins TRBV18 and TRBJ2-5; D might be TRBD1 (6 bases). The V gene lost 1 base and the J gene lost 1 base, with 13 bases spanning the gap. This CDR3 region has 16 residues. Germline-derived CDR1 and CDR2 are KGHSH and LQKENI. The CDR3 here is CASSPRTARSQETQYF. DNA for the CDR3: TGTGCCAGCTCACCACGGACAGCCCGGTCCCAAGAGACCCAGTACTTC.

CDR3 nucleotide sequence: TGCGCCAGCAGCTCACTTTCGGGGATTAGCACAGATACGCAGTATTTT. Translated, it gives CASSSLSGISTDTQYF. J is TRBJ2-3 and V is TRBV5-1, with a tentative D call TRBD2 (5 bases). The CDR3 is 16 residues long. The germline V gene encodes CDR1 SGHRS and CDR2 YFSETQ. V shed 3 bases and J shed 0 bases, with 14 bases lying between them.

J is TRBJ2-1 and V is TRBV5-1, with TRBD2 identical over 9 bases. V was pared by 7 bases and J by 0 bases, with 5 bases of the junction left unmatched. The CDR3 is made up of 15 amino acids. Germline CDR1 reads SGHRS; CDR2 reads YFSETQ. The CDR3 DNA reads as TGCGCCAGCTTGAGAGCGGGGGGCTCCTACAATGAGCAGTTCTTC. Protein sequence: CASLRAGGSYNEQFF.

This clone has just one count. The chain uses TRBV30 and TRBJ1-1, with TRBD1 as a possible D gene (6 bases). The germline V gene encodes CDR1 GTSNPN and CDR2 SVGIG (reference sequence). The CDR3 totals 13 residues. V was clipped by 0 bases and J by 4 bases, with 9 bases between them. The DNA of the CDR3 is TGTGCCTGGAGTGTAACAGGGATCACTGAAGCTTTCTTT. Translating it yields CAWSVTGITEAFF.

This clone was observed a single time. The V and J genes are TRBV5-1 and TRBJ2-1; TRBD2 agrees at 7 bases. The germline V gene has CDR1 SGHRS and CDR2 YFSETQ. This CDR3 is built from 15 residues. Losses at the gene ends were 4 bases for V and 5 bases for J; bases not matched to a gene: 9. DNA of the CDR3: TGCGCCAGCAGCCCCCAAGCGGGGACCGACAATGAGCAGTTCTTC. Translating gives CASSPQAGTDNEQFF.

This sequence joins TRBV4-1 and TRBJ2-2; 9 bases map to TRBD1. This CDR3 has 17 amino acids. V was pared by 3 bases and J by 3 bases, with 8 bases of the junction left unmatched. Germline CDR1 is MGHRA and CDR2 is YSYEKL. CDR3 coding DNA: TGCGCCAGCAGCCAGGGACAGGGAGCAGTAGACACCGGGGAGCTGTTTTTT. Protein: CASSQGQGAVDTGELFF.

The sample holds a few counts of this clone. The sample holds other DNA sequences that translate to the same CDR3. The chain combines TRBV19 with TRBJ1-5; the D is unclear. Germline CDR1 and CDR2: LNHDA and SQIVND (reference sequence). This CDR3 contains 15 residues. V was cut by 5 bases and J by 1 base, with 12 bases left in between. The CDR3 here is CASSSGLGSNQPQHF. Written as DNA, the CDR3 is TGTGCCAGTAGTTCTGGACTCGGCAGCAATCAGCCCCAGCATTTT.

The V call is TRBV5-1, the J call TRBJ2-1; maybe TRBD2 (5 bases). CDR3 length: 16 amino acids. V lost 2 bases to trimming and J lost 3 bases, with 15 bases between them. Per the germline V gene, CDR1 is SGHRS and CDR2 is YFSETQ. The CDR3 sequence is CASSLLPSTLYNEQFF. Written as DNA, the CDR3 is TGCGCCAGCAGCTTACTACCTAGCACCCTCTACAATGAGCAGTTCTTC.

V and J are TRBV11-2 and TRBJ2-7; 7 positions match TRBD2. Germline values: CDR1 SGHAT, CDR2 FQNNGV. V trimming: 5 bases; J trimming: 2 bases; junction bases outside the gene matches: 9. CDR3 size: 15 residues. CDR3 nucleotide sequence: TGTGCCAGCAGCATCATCACTAGCGCTACCTACGAGCAGTACTTC. This translates into CASSIITSATYEQYF.

The chain uses TRBV7-6 and TRBJ2-1; D gene unclear. Per the germline V gene, CDR1 is SGHVS and CDR2 is FNYEAQ. The V end lost 1 base, the J end lost 4 bases, and 11 bases lay between the germline ends. There are 15 residues in the CDR3. For the CDR3, the DNA is TGTGCCAGCAGCTTAGGCACGGATAAATACAATGAGCAGTTCTTC. It is translated as CASSLGTDKYNEQFF.

This clone was counted between two and nine times. The CDR3 DNA is TGTGCCAGCAGCTTGGTGGAGCCGGGCCCCCAAGATACGCAGTATTTT. It specifies CASSLVEPGPQDTQYF. The chain links TRBV7-6 to TRBJ2-3, with no clear D. Germline assignment: CDR1 SGHVS and CDR2 FNYEAQ. The CDR3 covers 16 residues. Deletions cut 3 bases from V and 5 bases from J, with 18 bases between.

The chain is built from TRBV5-4 and TRBJ2-3, with D uncertain. The V end was cut by 4 bases, the J end by 8 bases, with 23 bases between. CDR1 is SGHNT and CDR2 is YYREEE in the germline V gene (reference sequence). The CDR3 is 16 residues long. CDR3 amino acids: CASSLLGVTPPLTQYF. In DNA form, the CDR3 reads TGTGCCAGCAGCCTCCTCGGAGTGACTCCACCCCTTACGCAGTATTTT. Variable domain in full (rest from reference TRBV5-4 and TRBJ2-3): ETGVTQSPTHLIKTRGQQVTLRCSSQSGHNTVSWYQQALGQGPQFIFQYYREEENGRGNFPPRFSGLQFPNYSSELNVNALELDDSALYLCASSLLGVTPPLTQYFGPGTRLTVL.